This T cell receptor (beta chain) was identified in a study of blood T cells in healthy people across ages. Study-level points and caveats: Unknown CMV status may confound age-related changes in expanded clones. Higher diversity, along with more naive CD4+ cells, distinguished long-lived donors from aged donors.

The sample, 7.5 to 10 milliliters of peripheral blood, was drawn from each donor. A minimum of 5.5 micrograms of total RNA was extracted per sample. Germline CDR1 is LGHNA and CDR2 is YNFKEQ. This CDR3 comprises 16 residues. For this clonotype: Its specificity is unknown.

For the second PCR, which ran for 7 to 11 cycles, a sample-barcoded 5' primer and a J-beta primer mix were used. TCRdb fed the 5' RACE reads into MiXCR, producing one record per CDR3 protein. This sample has about 800,000 distinct CDR3 sequences, with 58% found just once. The material sequenced was blood. The chain links TRBV4-2 to TRBJ2-1; TRBD1 agrees at 7 bases. Gene TRBJ2-7 matches the end of the DNA better, so the J call may be wrong. The source of this sequence is a man younger than 40 in good health. The CDR3 region is CASSQLSRTGYYEQYF. CDR3 nucleotide sequence: TGTGCCAGCAGCCAATTATCTCGGACAGGATACTACGAGCAGTACTTC.